This passage covers 15 T cell receptor beta chains from one sample sequenced in a study of shared clonotypes between healthy human individuals. TCRdb's table, derived via immunoSEQ multiplex PCR, lists solely in-frame clones and lacks some. The sample records about 1.5 million clones, 98% being singletons. The sample taken for sequencing was naive CD4+ T cells sorted from blood. The sample's subset: CD45RA+ positively selected. The receptors were sampled from a young man in good health.

The chain links TRBV7-6 to TRBJ2-2; D gene uncertain. The germline V gene encodes CDR1 SGHVS and CDR2 FNYEAQ. This CDR3 spans 13 amino acids. The V gene lost 4 bases and the J gene lost 5 bases, with 8 bases spanning the gap. CDR3 residues: CASSSSRTGELFF. The DNA for the CDR3 is TGTGCCAGCAGCTCGAGTAGGACCGGGGAGCTGTTTTTT.

A remark on this clone: The DNA is omitted, as the CDR3 cannot be located on it reliably, and the CDR3 follows TCRdb's listing. The V gene is TRBV27, the J gene TRBJ2-1; TRBD1, the D gene given by the table, was not confirmed from the DNA. Germline V gives CDR1 MNHEY, CDR2 SMNVEV (reference sequence). The CDR3 is 13 residues long, counting both termini. This CDR3 reads CASGESVGTGSFF.

V is TRBV7-2 and J is TRBJ2-7; no definite D call. V shed 4 bases and J shed 11 bases, with 15 bases lying between them. From germline, CDR1 is SGHTA and CDR2 FQGNSA. This CDR3 spans 12 amino acids. The CDR3 DNA is TGTGCCAGCAGCTATAACCATAAGGAAAAGTACTTC. It specifies CASSYNHKEKYF.

On this clone: Different DNA sequences within this sample yield the same CDR3. The rearrangement uses TRBV19 and TRBJ2-2; no clear D. The CDR3 is 11 amino acids. V was pared by 7 bases and J by 0 bases, with 0 bases between. The V gene's germline CDR1 is LNHDA and CDR2 SQIVND (reference sequence). CDR3 sequence: CASTNTGELFF. The CDR3 region has the DNA TGTGCCAGTACGAACACCGGGGAGCTGTTTTTT.

The chain combines TRBV30 with TRBJ2-1; D might be TRBD2 (6 bases). Trimming took 2 bases from V and 4 from J, leaving 12 bases between them. CDR1 is GTSNPN, CDR2 SVGIG, per germline (reference sequence). The CDR3 length is 14 residues. The CDR3 loop reads CAWSWGGKYNEQFF. The CDR3 nucleotides read TGTGCCTGGAGTTGGGGCGGGAAGTACAATGAGCAGTTCTTC.

This chain connects TRBV27 to TRBJ1-1, with D maybe TRBD1 (6 bases). The germline CDR1 and CDR2 sequences are MNHEY and SMNVEV (reference sequence). V was clipped by 7 bases and J by 4 bases, with 16 bases between them. The CDR3 has 14 residues. The CDR3 sequence: CASIRARGPTEAFF. In DNA form, the CDR3 reads TGTGCCAGCATCCGAGCTCGGGGGCCCACTGAAGCTTTCTTT.

The chain carries TRBV5-5 and TRBJ1-1; D is ambiguous. Germline loops: CDR1 SGHKS, CDR2 YYEKEE (reference sequence). The CDR3 loop spans 11 amino acids. V was cut by 3 bases and J by 3 bases, with 3 bases left in between. The CDR3, as DNA: TGTGCCAGCAGCTCTGACACTGAAGCTTTCTTT. Translating it yields CASSSDTEAFF.

This sequence joins TRBV6-5 and TRBJ1-1, with D unresolved. CDR3 length equals 13 residues. Germline CDR1 MNHEY, CDR2 SVGAGI. V shed 4 bases and J shed 4 bases, with 10 bases lying between them. CDR3: CASSLSRGTEAFF. The CDR3 DNA follows: TGTGCCAGCAGTTTATCCCGGGGCACTGAAGCTTTCTTT.

The rearrangement joins TRBV28 to TRBJ1-5, with D possibly TRBD1 on 5 matching bases. Trimming pared 2 bases from V and 4 bases from J, leaving 15 bases between. Germline CDR1 MDHEN, CDR2 SYDVKM. The CDR3 runs 16 residues. The CDR3 coding sequence is TGTGCCAGCAGTTTACTCCTCGACAGACCTAATCAGCCCCAGCATTTT. The encoded protein is CASSLLLDRPNQPQHF.

This rearrangement joins TRBV30 to TRBJ1-2; tentative D call: TRBD1 (5 bases). V lost 0 bases to trimming and J lost 7 bases, with 18 bases between them. The germline CDR1 and CDR2 sequences are GTSNPN and SVGIG (reference sequence). The CDR3 covers 15 residues. This CDR3 reads CAWSVVGRVFFGYTF. CDR3 coding DNA: TGTGCCTGGAGTGTAGTGGGCAGGGTTTTTTTTGGCTACACCTTC. Variable domain in full (rest from reference TRBV30 and TRBJ1-2): SQTIHQWPATLVQPVGSPLSLECTVEGTSNPNLYWYRQAAGRGLQLLFYSVGIGQISSEVPQNLSASRPQDRQFILSSKKLLLSDSGFYLCAWSVVGRVFFGYTFGSGTRLTVV.

This rearrangement joins TRBV7-2 to TRBJ2-2, with 13 bases lining up with TRBD2. Germline V gives CDR1 SGHTA, CDR2 FQGNSA. V was pared by 2 bases and J by 1 base, with 7 bases of the junction left unmatched. The CDR3 has 19 residues. The CDR3 DNA follows: TGTGCCAGCAGCTTACCCCGGACTAGCGGGAGTCGGAACACCGGGGAGCTGTTTTTT. As protein: CASSLPRTSGSRNTGELFF.

This chain connects TRBV11-2 to TRBJ2-1; no reliable D call. Deletions cut 1 base from V and 3 bases from J, with 7 bases between. CDR3 length: 14 amino acids. Per germline, CDR1 SGHAT and CDR2 FQNNGV. Written as DNA, the CDR3 is TGTGCCAGCAGCTTAGTGGTCGTCTACAATGAGCAGTTCTTC. Translating gives CASSLVVVYNEQFF.

Turning to this clone: Other nucleotide sequences in the sample specify the same CDR3. V usage is TRBV20-1 and J usage is TRBJ2-5; no clear D gene. V was trimmed by 3 bases and J by 5 bases, leaving 4 bases between them. Per germline, CDR1 DFQATT and CDR2 SNEGSKA (reference sequence). The CDR3 sequence is 10 residues long. The CDR3 protein is CSARSETQYF. In DNA form, the CDR3 reads TGCAGTGCTAGGAGTGAGACCCAGTACTTC.

The V call is TRBV9, the J call TRBJ2-1, with D possibly being TRBD2 (5 bases). This CDR3 region has 15 residues. CDR1 is SGDLS and CDR2 is YYNGEE in the germline V gene. V shed 2 bases and J shed 10 bases, with 19 bases lying between them. The CDR3 DNA reads TGTGCCAGCAGCGTGAGGACCCACGTTTGGGAGGAGCAGTTCTTC. Amino acid sequence: CASSVRTHVWEEQFF.

The chain employs TRBV5-6 and TRBJ2-6; the D gene is possibly TRBD1 (6 bases). V was cut by 2 bases and J by 3 bases, with 12 bases left in between. The CDR3 covers 16 residues. Germline values: CDR1 SGHDT, CDR2 YYEEEE. CDR3 nucleotides: TGTGCCAGCAGCTTAGGACAGTTCATTGGGGCCAACGTCCTGACTTTC. Protein product: CASSLGQFIGANVLTF. The variable domain in full, completed from reference TRBV5-6 and TRBJ2-6, reads DAGVTQSPTHLIKTRGQQVTLRCSPKSGHDTVSWYQQALGQGPQFIFQYYEEEERQRGNFPDRFSGHQFPNYSSELNVNALLLGDSALYLCASSLGQFIGANVLTFGAGSRLTVL.